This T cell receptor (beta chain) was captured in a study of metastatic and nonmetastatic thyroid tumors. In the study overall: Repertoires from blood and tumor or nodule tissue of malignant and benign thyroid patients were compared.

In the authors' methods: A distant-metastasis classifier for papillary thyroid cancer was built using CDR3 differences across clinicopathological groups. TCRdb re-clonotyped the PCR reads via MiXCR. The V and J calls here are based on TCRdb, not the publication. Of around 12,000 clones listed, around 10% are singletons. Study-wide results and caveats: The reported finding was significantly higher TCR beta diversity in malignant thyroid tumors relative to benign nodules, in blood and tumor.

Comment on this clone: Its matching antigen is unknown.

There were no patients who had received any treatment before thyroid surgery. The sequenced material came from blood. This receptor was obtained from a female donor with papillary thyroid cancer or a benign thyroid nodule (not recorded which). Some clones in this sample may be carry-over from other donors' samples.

The CDR3 DNA sequence: TGTGCCAGCAGCTCACTAGCGGGAGGGCCGGGCACCGGGGAGCTGTTTTTT. Protein: CASSSLAGGPGTGELFF. The chain has TRBV11-2 and TRBJ2-2, with 13 bases matching TRBD2. In germline, CDR1 is SGHAT, CDR2 FQNNGV. With V trimmed by 4 bases and J by 4 bases, 6 bases remained unmatched. The CDR3 loop spans 17 amino acids.